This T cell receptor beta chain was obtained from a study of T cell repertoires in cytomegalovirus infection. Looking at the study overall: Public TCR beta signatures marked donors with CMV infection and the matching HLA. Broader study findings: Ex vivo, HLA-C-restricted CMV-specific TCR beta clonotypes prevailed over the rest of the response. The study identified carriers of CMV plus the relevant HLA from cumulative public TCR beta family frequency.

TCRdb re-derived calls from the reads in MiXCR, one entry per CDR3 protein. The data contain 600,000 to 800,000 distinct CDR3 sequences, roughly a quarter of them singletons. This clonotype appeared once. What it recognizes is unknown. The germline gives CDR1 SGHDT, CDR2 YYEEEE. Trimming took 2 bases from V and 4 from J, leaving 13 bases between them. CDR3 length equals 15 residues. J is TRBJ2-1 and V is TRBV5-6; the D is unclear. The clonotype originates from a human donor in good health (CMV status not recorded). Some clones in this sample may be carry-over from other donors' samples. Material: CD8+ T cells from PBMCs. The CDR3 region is CASSFTPLDYNEQFF. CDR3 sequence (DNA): TGTGCCAGCAGCTTCACCCCGTTAGATTACAATGAGCAGTTCTTC.